A single sample is the source of the 21 T cell receptor beta chains below, sequenced in a study of CXCR3-negative and CXCR3-positive naive CD8 T cells. Carrying UMI labels, the TRB cDNA libraries were prepared through 5' RACE. With the 5' RACE reads reprocessed, TCRdb shows one record per CDR3 protein and no DNA. This sample's clone table lists several thousand distinct CDR3 sequences. The sample taken for sequencing was naive CXCR3- CD8+ T cells from blood. Subset defined: CD45RO-CCR7+CD27+CD95- naive CD8+ T cells lacking CXCR3 (TNR3-). These receptors all come from a human donor in good health. Some clones in this sample may be carry-over from other donors' samples.

The chain carries TRBV18 and TRBJ2-7. Germline assignment: CDR1 KGHSH and CDR2 LQKENI. This CDR3 has 13 amino acids. CDR3 residues: CASSPVGVYEQYF.

This clonotype is classed as medium-sized by frequency. The chain couples TRBV11-2 to TRBJ2-5; absent DNA, TCRdb's TRBD2 call cannot be checked. CDR3 size: 14 residues. Germline CDR1 reads SGHAT; CDR2 reads FQNNGV. The CDR3 is CASSALRDQETQYF. Full variable domain (rest looked up from reference TRBV11-2 and TRBJ2-5): EAGVAQSPRYKIIEKRQSVAFWCNPISGHATLYWYQQILGQGPKLLIQFQNNGVVDDSQLPKDRFSAERLKGVDSTLKIQPAKLEDSAVYLCASSALRDQETQYFGPGTRLLVL.

This clonotype shows up as medium-sized by frequency. CDR3 loop: CATSSWTTFNTGELFF. The genes are TRBV15 and TRBJ2-2; there is no DNA to check the TCRdb D call of TRBD1. Germline assignment: CDR1 LNHNV and CDR2 YYDKDF (reference sequence). The CDR3 is made up of 16 amino acids.

This clonotype shows up as medium-sized (0.01 to 0.1%) by frequency. The rearrangement uses TRBV20-1 and TRBJ2-1. This CDR3 comprises 11 residues. Germline CDR1 DFQATT, CDR2 SNEGSKA (reference sequence). The CDR3 here is CSASINNEQFF.

The V gene is TRBV10-3, the J gene TRBJ2-3. CDR3 length: 14 amino acids. Germline assignment: CDR1 ENHRY and CDR2 SYGVKD. The CDR3 sequence is CAILHGLDTDTQYF.

By frequency, this clonotype is medium-sized. J is TRBJ1-4 and V is TRBV7-9; TCRdb proposes TRBD1, but this gene call is untestable without DNA. Germline-derived CDR1 and CDR2 are SEHNR and FQNEAQ (reference sequence). The CDR3 extends over 14 amino acids. The CDR3 loop is CASSTPGQGGKLFF.

The J gene is TRBJ2-7, the V gene TRBV2; no DNA is available, so the TRBD1 call from TCRdb remains unchecked. The CDR3 is 12 residues long. The germline V gene has CDR1 SNHLY and CDR2 FYNNEI. CDR3 sequence reads: CASKGGSYEQYF.

The chain employs TRBV29-1 and TRBJ1-1. The CDR3 length is 11 residues. Germline-derived CDR1 and CDR2 are SQVTM and ANQGSEA. Here the CDR3 reads CSVELNTEAFF.

This clonotype registers medium-sized by frequency. The J gene is TRBJ1-6, the V gene TRBV12-3 or TRBV12-4; TCRdb picks TRBD1, but there is no DNA to check that call. The CDR3 has 12 residues. This chain's CDR3 is CASSGTNSPLHF.

The chain is built from TRBV28 and TRBJ2-3; TCRdb designates TRBD2, a call that cannot be tested without DNA. CDR3 length: 17 amino acids. Per the germline V gene, CDR1 is MDHEN and CDR2 is SYDVKM. CDR3 in amino acids: CASSLWTSGSSTDTQYF.

This clonotype is medium-sized (0.01 to 0.1%) by frequency. The V call is TRBV20-1, the J call TRBJ1-6. From germline, CDR1 is DFQATT and CDR2 SNEGSKA (reference sequence). CDR3 length: 17 amino acids. The CDR3 protein is CSARDSSRSSYNSPLHF.

Frequency places this clonotype as medium-sized. The chain recombines TRBV20-1 with TRBJ2-1. The germline gives CDR1 DFQATT, CDR2 SNEGSKA (reference sequence). CDR3 length: 13 residues. The CDR3 sequence: CSARAVSHNEQFF.

The CDR3 sequence: CASSIQDSGNTIYF. The chain joins TRBV19 to TRBJ1-3. CDR1 and CDR2 from the germline V gene are LNHDA and SQIVND (reference sequence). This CDR3 is 14 amino acids long.

This clonotype is medium-sized by frequency. V usage is TRBV30 and J usage is TRBJ2-7; TCRdb returns TRBD1, unconfirmable since there is no DNA. This CDR3 contains 15 residues. Germline V CDR1 and CDR2: GTSNPN, SVGIG (reference sequence). CDR3 protein: CAWSPPGQIRYEQYF.

This chain links TRBV19 with TRBJ2-7; TCRdb gives TRBD2 as the D gene, but with no DNA this cannot be confirmed. This CDR3 spans 16 amino acids. The V gene's germline CDR1 is LNHDA and CDR2 SQIVND (reference sequence). The CDR3 loop reads CASSILAGETSYEQYF.

V gene TRBV4-1 combines with J gene TRBJ2-1; the D call of TRBD2 rests on TCRdb alone, since no DNA is present to check it. Germline V gene data show CDR1 as MGHRA and CDR2 as YSYEKL. This CDR3 is 17 amino acids long. This CDR3 reads CASSGTISGPTYNEQFF.

According to its frequency, this clonotype is medium-sized. The V call is TRBV5-1, the J call TRBJ2-1; lacking DNA, the TRBD2 call made by TCRdb goes unchecked. CDR1 and CDR2 from the germline V gene are SGHRS and YFSETQ. This CDR3 is 17 amino acids long. The CDR3 loop is CASSPAKGEGAYNEQFF.

The rearrangement joins TRBV29-1 to TRBJ2-3; TCRdb proposes TRBD1, but this gene call is untestable without DNA. Germline values: CDR1 SQVTM, CDR2 ANQGSEA. The CDR3 consists of 14 residues. The CDR3 region is CSGYRAGDRDTQYF.

According to its frequency, this clonotype is medium-sized. This chain uses TRBV14 with TRBJ2-1; with no DNA, the TCRdb D assignment of TRBD2 cannot be verified. The germline CDR1 and CDR2 sequences are SGHDN and FVKESK. The CDR3 loop spans 18 amino acids. CDR3 protein: CASSPDLGGREGHYEQFF. Combining the CDR3 with reference TRBV14 and TRBJ2-1 gives the whole variable domain EAGVTQFPSHSVIEKGQTVTLRCDPISGHDNLYWYRRVMGKEIKFLLHFVKESKQDESGMPNNRFLAERTGGTYSTLKVQPAELEDSGVYFCASSPDLGGREGHYEQFFGPGTRLTVL.

This chain links TRBV28 with TRBJ2-1; TCRdb's D call of TRBD1 is untestable without DNA. This CDR3 is built from 11 residues. Looked up from germline, CDR1 is MDHEN and CDR2 is SYDVKM. The CDR3 sequence: CASKKGGEQFF.

The chain joins TRBV28 to TRBJ2-3. This CDR3 is built from 15 residues. From germline, CDR1 is MDHEN and CDR2 SYDVKM. CDR3 loop: CASSFAAENTDTQYF.